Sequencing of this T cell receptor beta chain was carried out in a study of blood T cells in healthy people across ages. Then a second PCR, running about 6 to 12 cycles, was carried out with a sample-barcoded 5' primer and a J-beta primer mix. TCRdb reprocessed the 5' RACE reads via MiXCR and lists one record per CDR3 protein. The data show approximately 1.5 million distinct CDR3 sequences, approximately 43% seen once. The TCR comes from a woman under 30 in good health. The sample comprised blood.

The CDR3: CASSPGTGPFGNEQFF. The CDR3 DNA is TGTGCCAGCAGCCCCGGGACAGGGCCCTTTGGCAATGAGCAGTTCTTC. The chain combines TRBV7-9 with TRBJ2-1; 9 nucleotides agree with TRBD1. With 5 bases clipped from V and 6 bases from J, the junction kept 11 bases outside the gene matches. The CDR3 runs to 16 residues. CDR1 and CDR2 from the germline V gene are SEHNR and FQNEAQ (reference sequence).